This is a list of T cell receptor beta chains from one sample in a study of T cell responses to AZD1222 COVID-19 vaccine. Here immunoSEQ multiplex PCR was the method, and the copy in TCRdb shows in-frame clones only, minus some. The sample contains approximately 82,000 clones, 90% to 95% of which appear only once. The specimen comprised peripheral blood, sampled 28 days after the second AZD1222 dose. Receptors were obtained from an adult who received the AZD1222 COVID-19 vaccine. CDR3s include the opening cysteine and the closing phenylalanine or tryptophan. A D gene is named only where the DNA matches it firmly. Expanded clones get a size class; other rows say once, few or many, or leave the size out.

TRBV4-3	once	.	TRBJ1-4	TGCGCCAGCAGCCAAGATAGGGCAGGGCTGAATGAAAAACTGTTTTTT	CASSQDRAGLNEKLFF
TRBV5-5	.	.	TRBJ2-5	TGTGCCAGCAGCTTGGTTGGGATAACTAAAGAGACCCAGTACTTC	CASSLVGITKETQYF
TRBV7-9	.	.	TRBJ2-3	TGTGCCAGCAGCTTCAGAGGGGCTAGCGGCACAGATACGCAGTATTTT	CASSFRGASGTDTQYF
TRBV27	.	.	TRBJ2-2	TGTGCCAGCAGTTTACCCTCGTTTGGGCCTAACACCGGGGAGCTGTTTTTT	CASSLPSFGPNTGELFF
TRBV29-1	.	.	TRBJ1-3	TGCAGCGTTGCCGGGGACCACTCTGGAAACACCATATATTTT	CSVAGDHSGNTIYF
TRBV11-2	.	TRBD1	TRBJ1-4	TGTGCCAGCAGCGCTCAGGGGGCGCGTCTCGAAAAACTGTTTTTT	CASSAQGARLEKLFF
TRBV28	few	.	TRBJ1-2	TGTGCCAGCAGGGCGAAGCATGGCTACACCTTC	CASRAKHGYTF
TRBV5-4	.	.	TRBJ1-2	TGTGCCAGCAGCTTCGGTCGGGGCTACACCTTC	CASSFGRGYTF
TRBV2	.	.	TRBJ2-3	TGTGCCAGCAGTGAAGCGCGGGTGGCCTCCACAGATACGCAGTATTTT	CASSEARVASTDTQYF
TRBV7-7	.	TRBD2	TRBJ2-5	TGTGCCAGCAGCCAGAGCGGGGGGGTCCAAGAGACCCAGTACTTC	CASSQSGGVQETQYF
TRBV2	.	TRBD2	TRBJ2-5	TGTGCCAGCAGTGAAGGTGGAGTGGGGGGGCAAGAGACCCAGTACTTC	CASSEGGVGGQETQYF
TRBV5-1	.	.	TRBJ2-7	TGCGCCAGCAGCCCCCTCAGGGCCTCCTACGAGCAGTACTTC	CASSPLRASYEQYF
TRBV11-2	.	.	TRBJ2-2	TGTGCCAGCAGCTTAGGGGGGTCGAACACCGGGGAGCTGTTTTTT	CASSLGGSNTGELFF
TRBV3-1/TRBV3-2	.	TRBD1	TRBJ1-4	TGTGCCAGCAGCCAAGGATACAGGGGAGGAGGTGAAAAACTGTTTTTT	CASSQGYRGGGEKLFF
TRBV18	.	.	TRBJ2-5	TGTGCCAGCTCACCGGTTTTGGGGACCCAGTACTTC	CASSPVLGTQYF
TRBV30	.	TRBD2	TRBJ2-3	TGTGCCTGGAGGGGTGCGGGCGGGGGGTGGTCAAATACGCAGTATTTT	CAWRGAGGGWSNTQYF
TRBV3-1/TRBV3-2	.	TRBD1	TRBJ1-1	TGTGCCAGCAGCCAAGGCGGACAGGGAAAAGCTTTCTTT	CASSQGGQGKAFF
TRBV30	.	.	TRBJ1-2	TGTGCCTGGAGTGTAGGGCACCCGGGGGGCTACACCTTC	CAWSVGHPGGYTF
TRBV5-1	.	TRBD1	TRBJ1-2	TGCGCCAGCAGCTTGGGGGACAGGGGCCACTATGGCTACACCTTC	CASSLGDRGHYGYTF
TRBV5-6	.	TRBD1	TRBJ1-3	TGTGCCAGCAGCCCGACAGGGGGCACTGGAAACACCATATATTTT	CASSPTGGTGNTIYF
TRBV7-9	once	.	TRBJ1-4	TGTGCCAGCAGACGAACGGACAGACTTAATGAAAAACTGTTTTTT	CASRRTDRLNEKLFF
TRBV2	.	TRBD2	TRBJ2-5	TGTGCCAGCAGCCGTCGTGGGGGGGGAGAGACCCAGTACTTC	CASSRRGGGETQYF
TRBV2	.	.	TRBJ2-3	TGTGCCAGCAAGGGCACAGATACGCAGTATTTT	CASKGTDTQYF